This T cell receptor (beta chain) was recorded in a study of blood T cell repertoires in COVID-19. Trimming took 5 bases from V and 2 from J, leaving 15 bases between them. Germline V gene data show CDR1 as MDHEN and CDR2 as SYDVKM. The CDR3 length is 15 residues. Sequenced by immunoSEQ multiplex PCR; TCRdb stores in-frame clones only, minus some. The data hold 350,000 to 450,000 clones, with 80% to 90% observed a single time. The sequence came from a man younger than 45 who had recovered from COVID-19. This chain joins TRBV28 and TRBJ1-1; tentative D call: TRBD1 (5 bases). Sequencing input: PBMCs or T cells enriched from blood (not recorded which). The CDR3 coding sequence is TGTGCCAGCAGTGTCCCGGGACTCGGAAACACTGAAGCTTTCTTT. Its translation is CASSVPGLGNTEAFF.